Below, 10 T cell receptor beta chains from the same sample are listed, as sequenced in a study of siplizumab effects on memory and regulatory T cells. Repertoires were generated with immunoSEQ multiplex PCR, while TCRdb's copy carries only in-frame clones and drops some. The data show about 110,000 clones, about 91% seen once. The sample taken for sequencing was Tregs sorted from blood. These receptors were taken from a human donor in good health.

The rearrangement uses TRBV10-3 and TRBJ1-3; weak D call: TRBD1 (5 bases). Looked up from germline, CDR1 is ENHRY and CDR2 is SYGVKD. The CDR3 is made up of 14 amino acids. The ends were cut back, 5 bases at V and 0 bases at J, with 8 bases in the middle. This chain's CDR3 is CAISQGTSGNTIYF. The CDR3 DNA sequence: TGTGCCATCAGTCAGGGAACCTCTGGAAACACCATATATTTT.

CDR3 residues: CASSRTGFGGYTF. In nucleotides, the CDR3 is TGTGCCAGCAGCAGAACGGGGTTTGGTGGCTACACCTTC. The V and J genes are TRBV2 and TRBJ1-2; no reliable D call. The length of the CDR3 is 13 residues. V lost 6 bases to trimming and J lost 7 bases, with 15 bases between them. Per germline, CDR1 SNHLY and CDR2 FYNNEI.

This CDR3 reads CAAKALSGGYTF. The CDR3 coding sequence is TGTGCCGCAAAGGCCCTATCGGGTGGCTACACCTTC. The chain uses TRBV19 and TRBJ1-2; no clear D. The V end was cut by 11 bases, the J end by 7 bases, with 17 bases between. Per the germline V gene, CDR1 is LNHDA and CDR2 is SQIVND (reference sequence). The CDR3 runs to 12 residues.

The CDR3 bases are TGCGCCAGCAGCGGACCTAAGGACAGGGTAACCAAAAACATTCAGTACTTC. This gives the protein CASSGPKDRVTKNIQYF. This chain uses TRBV5-1 with TRBJ2-4; 8 bases match TRBD1. V dropped 4 bases and J dropped 2; count of bases not matched to a gene: 11. The germline gives CDR1 SGHRS, CDR2 YFSETQ. The CDR3 is 17 residues long.

CDR3 DNA sequence: TGCAGTGCTGTTGCCTCAGATGAGCAGTTCTTC. This encodes CSAVASDEQFF. V is TRBV20-1 and J is TRBJ2-1; D unresolved. V lost 5 bases and J lost 8, with 10 bases in between. There are 11 residues in the CDR3. In germline, CDR1 is DFQATT, CDR2 SNEGSKA (reference sequence).

This clone was observed a few times. Other nucleotide sequences in the sample specify the same CDR3. V is TRBV5-1 and J is TRBJ1-1; no definite D call. Trimming stripped 0 bases from V and 0 bases from J, with 3 bases between. The CDR3 runs 13 residues. Per germline, CDR1 SGHRS and CDR2 YFSETQ. The CDR3 protein is CASSLVLNTEAFF. The DNA for the CDR3 is TGCGCCAGCAGCTTGGTCCTGAACACTGAAGCTTTCTTT.

This sequence joins TRBV6-1 and TRBJ1-5; D call uncertain. The CDR3 spans 14 residues. The germline V and J ends were trimmed by 8 bases and 0 bases, with 11 bases remaining between them. CDR1 and CDR2 (germline): MNHNS, SASEGT. CDR3 nucleotides: TGTGCCAGCGTTCCCGTTTATAGCAATCAGCCCCAGCATTTT. This encodes CASVPVYSNQPQHF.

The chain couples TRBV6-5 to TRBJ1-1; D ambiguous. The CDR3 runs to 13 residues. Germline CDR1 is MNHEY and CDR2 is SVGAGI. V was pared by 2 bases and J by 6 bases, with 10 bases between. The CDR3 region is CASSYRVGAEAFF. The DNA of the CDR3 is TGTGCCAGCAGTTACAGAGTGGGCGCTGAAGCTTTCTTT.

CDR3 residues: CASRAGLNQPQHF. Written as DNA, the CDR3 is TGTGCCAGTAGGGCAGGGCTGAATCAGCCCCAGCATTTT. The rearrangement joins TRBV19 to TRBJ1-5, with a weak D call TRBD1 (5 bases). V was shortened by 6 bases and J by 4 bases, with 10 bases between the two germline ends. CDR1 LNHDA and CDR2 SQIVND come from the germline V gene (reference sequence). CDR3 length equals 13 residues.

The chain joins TRBV7-6 to TRBJ2-1; 13 nucleotides align to TRBD2. This CDR3 is built from 17 residues. Germline CDR1 and CDR2: SGHVS and FNYEAQ. With V trimmed by 5 bases and J by 3 bases, 7 bases remained unmatched. CDR3 nucleotide sequence: TGTGCCAGCAGCCCGAGGACTAGCGGGAGTCGCTACAATGAGCAGTTCTTC. Protein product: CASSPRTSGSRYNEQFF.